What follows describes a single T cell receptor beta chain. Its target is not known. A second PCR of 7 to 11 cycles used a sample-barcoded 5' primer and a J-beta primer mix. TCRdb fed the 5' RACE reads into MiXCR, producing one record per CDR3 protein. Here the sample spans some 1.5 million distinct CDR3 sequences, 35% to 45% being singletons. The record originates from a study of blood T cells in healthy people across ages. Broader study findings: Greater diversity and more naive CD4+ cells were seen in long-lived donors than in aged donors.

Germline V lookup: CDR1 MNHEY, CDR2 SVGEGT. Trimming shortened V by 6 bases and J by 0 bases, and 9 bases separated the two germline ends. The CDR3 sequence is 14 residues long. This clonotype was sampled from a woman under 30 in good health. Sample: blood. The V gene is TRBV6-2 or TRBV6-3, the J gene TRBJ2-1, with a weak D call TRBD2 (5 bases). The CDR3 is CASRHTSSYNEQFF. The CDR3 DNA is TGTGCCAGCAGGCATACTAGCTCCTACAATGAGCAGTTCTTC.